This TCR beta chain was obtained from a study of T-cell reconstitution after alpha-beta-depleted transplantation in children. The table lists this clonotype with a few counts. TCRbeta library construction was performed incorporating unique molecular identifiers. TCRdb re-called the PCR reads through MiXCR, storing one row per CDR3 protein. The table includes hundreds of thousands of distinct CDR3 sequences, 15% to 20% detected once. This sample comprised PBMCs from the stem cell graft donor, obtained from the stem cell graft. The source of this sequence is a human donor who donated a stem cell graft to a child with acute lymphoblastic leukemia.

The CDR3 region has the DNA TGTGCCAGCAGTTTAAACGACCTCGGGCAGTACTTC. This gives the protein CASSLNDLGQYF. The chain links TRBV12-3 or TRBV12-4 to TRBJ2-7, with unresolved D. This CDR3 is built from 12 residues. The V gene lost 2 bases and the J gene lost 9 bases, with 11 bases spanning the gap.